The next 15 T cell receptor beta chains were all read from a single sample in a study of TIL therapy for anti-PD-1-resistant metastatic lung cancer. Stated time point: pre-treatment sample, taken before nivolumab and TIL therapy. Most excised metastases sampled were pleural nodules or supraclavicular lymph nodes. The libraries were made with immunoSEQ v3. Generated by immunoSEQ multiplex PCR, the TCRdb table keeps only in-frame clones and is missing some. Among 95,000 or so clones, roughly 65% were seen once, and the ten largest hold 10% to 11%. The specimen comprised tumor tissue, sampled at baseline. These receptors were taken from a person between 30 and 80 years old with non-small cell lung cancer.

The rearrangement uses TRBV7-3 and TRBJ2-3; D is ambiguous. Germline V gives CDR1 SGHTA, CDR2 FQGTGA. Trimming removed 5 bases from V and 4 bases from J, with 13 bases in between. The CDR3 extends over 14 amino acids. CDR3 amino acids: CASSLYSRPDTQYF. The CDR3 region has the DNA TGTGCCAGCAGCCTATACAGCCGGCCAGATACGCAGTATTTT.

In this sample, this clone turned up once. The CDR3 loop is CASSQTALGTSGVPLSENEQFF. CDR3 sequence (DNA): TGCGCCAGCAGCCAAACTGCCCTCGGGACTAGCGGGGTACCCCTAAGTGAGAATGAGCAGTTCTTC. V usage is TRBV4-3 and J usage is TRBJ2-1, with 13 bases aligning to TRBD2. The CDR3 consists of 22 residues. Trimming cost V 2 bases and J 7 bases; bases outside gene matches: 23. The germline V gene encodes CDR1 LGHNA and CDR2 YSLEER.

This chain links TRBV5-1 with TRBJ2-1, with 7 positions matching TRBD2. This CDR3 has 17 amino acids. CDR1 and CDR2 from the germline V gene are SGHRS and YFSETQ. V was clipped by 6 bases and J by 4 bases; unmatched bases: 16. CDR3 nucleotides: TGCGCCAGCACCCCGAATCCAAGGGCTAGCGGTTACAATGAGCAGTTCTTC. The encoded protein is CASTPNPRASGYNEQFF.

This clone was observed a few times. The chain recombines TRBV7-2 with TRBJ1-6, with no clear D. Germline loops: CDR1 SGHTA, CDR2 FQGNSA. The CDR3 has 15 residues. V was pared by 1 base and J by 0 bases, with 4 bases between. CDR3 DNA sequence: TGTGCCAGCAGCTTAGACAGCTCCTATAATTCACCCCTCCACTTT. Amino acid sequence: CASSLDSSYNSPLHF.

The rearrangement links TRBV5-1 to TRBJ1-1; TRBD1 might be the D (5 bases). The V gene's germline CDR1 is SGHRS and CDR2 YFSETQ. Trimming shortened V by 4 bases and J by 5 bases, and 12 bases separated the two germline ends. CDR3 size: 13 residues. In DNA form, the CDR3 reads TGCGCCAGCAGCATGGGCGGGGGAACTGAAGCTTTCTTT. Its translation: CASSMGGGTEAFF.

The chain combines TRBV7-8 with TRBJ2-7, with 7 nucleotides matching TRBD1. The CDR3 runs 14 residues. CDR1 is SGHVS and CDR2 is FQNEAQ in the germline V gene. Trimming removed 5 bases from V and 5 bases from J; junction bases left unmatched: 9. The CDR3 protein is CASSRRDSDHEQYF. In DNA, the CDR3 is TGTGCCAGCAGCCGAAGGGACAGCGACCACGAGCAGTACTTC. The whole variable domain, filled in from reference TRBV7-8 and TRBJ2-7, reads GAGVSQSPRYKVAKRGQDVALRCDPISGHVSLFWYQQALGQGPEFLTYFQNEAQLDKSGLPSDRFFAERPEGSVSTLKIQRTQQEDSAVYLCASSRRDSDHEQYFGPGTRLTVT.

The chain recombines TRBV4-3 with TRBJ1-4; D is possibly TRBD1 (5 bases). CDR1 is LGHNA and CDR2 is YSLEER in the germline V gene. V was clipped by 0 bases and J by 7 bases, with 18 bases between them. This CDR3 has 17 amino acids. The CDR3 here is CASSQDPEGTYGEKLFF. In nucleotides, the CDR3 is TGCGCCAGCAGCCAAGATCCAGAGGGGACGTACGGTGAAAAACTGTTTTTT.

The chain employs TRBV29-1 and TRBJ2-1; possible D gene TRBD2, 5 bases. The germline V and J ends were trimmed by 7 bases and 5 bases, with 9 bases remaining between them. CDR1 is SQVTM and CDR2 is ANQGSEA in the germline V gene. The CDR3 loop spans 11 amino acids. CDR3 amino acids: CSAGKNNEQFF. CDR3 DNA: TGCAGCGCGGGGAAGAACAATGAGCAGTTCTTC.

This clone was observed a few times. The rearrangement links TRBV2 to TRBJ1-4; TRBD1 matches at 8 bases. CDR1 and CDR2 from the germline V gene are SNHLY and FYNNEI. The J segment lost 7 bases and the V segment lost 6 bases, leaving 7 bases of the junction unmatched. The CDR3 loop spans 14 amino acids. The CDR3 sequence: CASSLTGDSEKLFF. The DNA of the CDR3 is TGTGCCAGCAGCCTGACAGGGGATAGTGAAAAACTGTTTTTT.

V gene TRBV9 combines with J gene TRBJ2-3; 7 nucleotides align to TRBD2. This CDR3 region has 15 residues. Losses at the gene ends were 4 bases for V and 1 base for J; bases not matched to a gene: 6. Germline lookup yields CDR1 SGDLS and CDR2 YYNGEE. As DNA, the CDR3 is TGTGCCAGCAGCCCCTATGGGGGGGGCACAGATACGCAGTATTTT. This sequence encodes CASSPYGGGTDTQYF.

The chain is built from TRBV28 and TRBJ2-7; D not certain. The CDR3 is 15 amino acids. Trimming stripped 2 bases from V and 7 bases from J, with 18 bases between. Germline lookup yields CDR1 MDHEN and CDR2 SYDVKM. CDR3 bases: TGTGCCAGCAGTTTAAGGTCAGGTGGGGTTTTGGAGCAGTACTTC. It yields the protein CASSLRSGGVLEQYF.

The chain has TRBV5-1 and TRBJ1-1, with 7 bases lining up with TRBD1. The CDR3 is made up of 14 amino acids. Germline assignment: CDR1 SGHRS and CDR2 YFSETQ. The V gene end was trimmed by 4 bases and the J gene end by 3 bases; junction bases not matched to a gene: 6. The CDR3 here is CASSPGTAYTEAFF. In nucleotides, the CDR3 is TGCGCCAGCAGCCCCGGGACAGCATACACTGAAGCTTTCTTT.

This clone showed up just a few times. V usage is TRBV20-1 and J usage is TRBJ2-1, with D hard to call. V dropped 3 bases and J dropped 6 bases, with 9 bases sitting between them. CDR1 and CDR2 from the germline V gene are DFQATT and SNEGSKA (reference sequence). The CDR3 is 12 residues long. The CDR3 region is CSASSTVNEQFF. CDR3 in DNA: TGCAGTGCTAGTAGCACCGTCAATGAGCAGTTCTTC.

V is TRBV14 and J is TRBJ1-2, with 8 bases matching TRBD1. The V segment lost 4 bases and the J segment 8 bases; nucleotides outside the gene matches: 9. The CDR3 length is 14 residues. Germline assignment: CDR1 SGHDN and CDR2 FVKESK. In DNA, the CDR3 is TGTGCCAGCAGCCCCCGGACAGGGTATGTCGGCTACACCTTC. This codes for CASSPRTGYVGYTF.

The rearrangement uses TRBV30 and TRBJ1-1; unclear D gene. CDR1 and CDR2 (germline): GTSNPN, SVGIG (reference sequence). Between the trimmed V and J ends, which lost 1 base and 11 bases, there was a span of 14 bases. The CDR3 has 12 residues. CDR3 amino acids: CAWSGLAVRAFF. The DNA of the CDR3 is TGTGCCTGGAGTGGATTGGCTGTGAGGGCTTTCTTT.